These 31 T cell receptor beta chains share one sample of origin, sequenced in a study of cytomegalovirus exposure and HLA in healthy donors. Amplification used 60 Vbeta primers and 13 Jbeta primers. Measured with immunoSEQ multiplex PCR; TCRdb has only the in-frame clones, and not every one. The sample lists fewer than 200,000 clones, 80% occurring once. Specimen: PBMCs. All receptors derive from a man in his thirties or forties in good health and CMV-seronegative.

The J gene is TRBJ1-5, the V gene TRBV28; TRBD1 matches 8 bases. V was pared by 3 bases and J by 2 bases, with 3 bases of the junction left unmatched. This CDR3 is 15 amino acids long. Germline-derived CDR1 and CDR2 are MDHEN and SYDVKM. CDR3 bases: TGTGCCAGCAGTTTCGCGGACAGGGGCAATCAGCCCCAGCATTTT. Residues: CASSFADRGNQPQHF.

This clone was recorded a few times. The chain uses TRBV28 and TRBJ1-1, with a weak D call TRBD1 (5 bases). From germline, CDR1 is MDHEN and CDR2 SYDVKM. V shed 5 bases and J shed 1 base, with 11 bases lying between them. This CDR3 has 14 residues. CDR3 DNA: TGTGCCAGCAGTCTCAGGACAAGGAACACTGAAGCTTTCTTT. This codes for CASSLRTRNTEAFF.

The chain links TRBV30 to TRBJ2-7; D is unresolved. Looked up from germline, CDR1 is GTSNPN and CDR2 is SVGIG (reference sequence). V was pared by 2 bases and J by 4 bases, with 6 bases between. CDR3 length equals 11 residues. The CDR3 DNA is TGTGCCTGGAGTTCCCTTTACGAGCAGTACTTC. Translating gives CAWSSLYEQYF.

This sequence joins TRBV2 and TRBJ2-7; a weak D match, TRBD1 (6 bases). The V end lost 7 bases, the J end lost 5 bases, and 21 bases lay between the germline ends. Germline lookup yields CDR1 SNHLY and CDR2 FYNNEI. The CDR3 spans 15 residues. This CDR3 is CASNSPGQGNHEQYF. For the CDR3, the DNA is TGTGCCAGCAACTCCCCGGGGCAGGGGAACCACGAGCAGTACTTC.

CDR3 protein: CASSYGQTFNEQYF. The CDR3 bases are TGTGCCAGCAGTTACGGACAGACCTTTAACGAGCAGTACTTC. This chain joins TRBV6-5 and TRBJ2-5; weak D call: TRBD1 (6 bases). The tail of the sequence fits TRBJ2-7 better, so the J call may be wrong. This CDR3 comprises 14 residues. Germline-derived CDR1 and CDR2 are MNHEY and SVGAGI.

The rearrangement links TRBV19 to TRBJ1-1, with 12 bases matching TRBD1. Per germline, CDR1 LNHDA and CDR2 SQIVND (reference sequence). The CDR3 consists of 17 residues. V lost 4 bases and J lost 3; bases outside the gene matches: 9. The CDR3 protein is CASSTGGTGGVDTEAFF. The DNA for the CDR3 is TGTGCCAGTAGTACAGGAGGGACAGGGGGCGTTGACACTGAAGCTTTCTTT.

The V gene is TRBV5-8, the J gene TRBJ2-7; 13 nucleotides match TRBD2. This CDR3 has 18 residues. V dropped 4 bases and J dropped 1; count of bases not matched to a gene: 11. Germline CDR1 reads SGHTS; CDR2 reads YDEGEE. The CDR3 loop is CASSPGLAGVQASYEQYF. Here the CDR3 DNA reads TGTGCCAGCAGCCCCGGACTAGCGGGAGTACAGGCTTCCTACGAGCAGTACTTC.

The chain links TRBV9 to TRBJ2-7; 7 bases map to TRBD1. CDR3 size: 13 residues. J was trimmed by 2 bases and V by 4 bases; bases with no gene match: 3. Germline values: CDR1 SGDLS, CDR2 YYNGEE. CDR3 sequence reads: CASSTGTAYEQYF. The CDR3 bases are TGTGCCAGCAGCACAGGGACAGCCTACGAGCAGTACTTC.

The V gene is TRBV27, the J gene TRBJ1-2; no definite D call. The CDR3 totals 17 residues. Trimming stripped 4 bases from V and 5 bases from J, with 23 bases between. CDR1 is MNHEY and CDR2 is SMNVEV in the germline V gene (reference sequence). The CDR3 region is CASSYFPLNSHLYGYTF. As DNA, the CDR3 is TGTGCCAGCAGTTATTTTCCTCTAAACAGCCATTTATATGGCTACACCTTC.

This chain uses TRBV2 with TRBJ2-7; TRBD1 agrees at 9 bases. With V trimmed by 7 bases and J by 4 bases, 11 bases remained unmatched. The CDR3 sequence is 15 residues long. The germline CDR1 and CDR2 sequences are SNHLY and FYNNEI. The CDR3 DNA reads TGTGCCAGCAAGGCCCGGACAGGGGTTATTTACGAGCAGTACTTC. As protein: CASKARTGVIYEQYF.

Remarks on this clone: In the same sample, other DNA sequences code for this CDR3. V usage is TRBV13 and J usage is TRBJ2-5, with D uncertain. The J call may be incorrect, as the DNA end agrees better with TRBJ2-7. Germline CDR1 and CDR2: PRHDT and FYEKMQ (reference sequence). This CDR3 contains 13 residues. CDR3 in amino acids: CASSLNLLYEQYF. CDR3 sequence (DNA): TGTGCCAGCAGCCTCAACTTGCTGTACGAGCAGTACTTC.

The CDR3: CASSVGAGGSGRGSSYNEQFF. The CDR3 nucleotides read TGTGCCAGCAGCGTAGGTGCGGGAGGGAGCGGGAGAGGGAGCTCCTACAATGAGCAGTTCTTC. The V gene is TRBV9, the J gene TRBJ2-1; TRBD2 matches at 9 bases. The trim removed 0 bases at V and 0 bases at J, leaving 16 bases unmatched. Germline CDR1 SGDLS, CDR2 YYNGEE. The CDR3 totals 21 residues.

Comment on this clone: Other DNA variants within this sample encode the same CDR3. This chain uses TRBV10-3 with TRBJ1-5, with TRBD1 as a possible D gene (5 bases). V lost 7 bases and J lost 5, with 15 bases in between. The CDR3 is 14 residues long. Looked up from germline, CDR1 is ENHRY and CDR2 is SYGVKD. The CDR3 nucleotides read TGTGCCATCAAAGACGGCTTAGGGGATCAGCCCCAGCATTTT. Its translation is CAIKDGLGDQPQHF.

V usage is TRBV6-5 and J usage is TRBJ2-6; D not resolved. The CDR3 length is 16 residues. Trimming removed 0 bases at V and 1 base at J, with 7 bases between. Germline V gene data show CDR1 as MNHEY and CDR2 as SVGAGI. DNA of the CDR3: TGTGCCAGCAGTTACTCGGTAGAATCTGGGGCCAACGTCCTGACTTTC. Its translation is CASSYSVESGANVLTF.

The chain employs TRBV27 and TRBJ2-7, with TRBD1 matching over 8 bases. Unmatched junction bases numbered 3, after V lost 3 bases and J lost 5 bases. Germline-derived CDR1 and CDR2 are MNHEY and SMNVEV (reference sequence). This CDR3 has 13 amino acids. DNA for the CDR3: TGTGCCAGCAGTTTGACAGGGGCGGACGAGCAGTACTTC. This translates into CASSLTGADEQYF.

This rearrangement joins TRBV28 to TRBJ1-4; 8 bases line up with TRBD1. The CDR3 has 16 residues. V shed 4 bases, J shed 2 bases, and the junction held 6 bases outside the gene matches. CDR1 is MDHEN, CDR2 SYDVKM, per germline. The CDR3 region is CASSSGQGYTNEKLFF. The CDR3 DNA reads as TGTGCCAGCAGTTCCGGACAGGGATATACTAATGAAAAACTGTTTTTT. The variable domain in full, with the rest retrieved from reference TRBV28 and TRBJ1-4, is DVKVTQSSRYLVKRTGEKVFLECVQDMDHENMFWYRQDPGLGLRLIYFSYDVKMKEKGDIPEGYSVSREKKERFSLILESASTNQTSMYLCASSSGQGYTNEKLFFGSGTQLSVL.

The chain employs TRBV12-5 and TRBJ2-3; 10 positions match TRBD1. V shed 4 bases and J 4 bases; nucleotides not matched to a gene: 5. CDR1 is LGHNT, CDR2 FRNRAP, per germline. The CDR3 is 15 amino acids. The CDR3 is CASGSGTGAADTQYF. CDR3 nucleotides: TGTGCTAGTGGTTCAGGGACAGGGGCCGCAGATACGCAGTATTTT.

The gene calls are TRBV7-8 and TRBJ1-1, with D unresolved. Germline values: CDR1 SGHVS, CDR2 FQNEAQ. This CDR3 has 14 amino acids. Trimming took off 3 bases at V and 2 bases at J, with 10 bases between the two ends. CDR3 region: CASSFRSPNTEAFF. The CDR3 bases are TGTGCCAGCAGCTTCAGGTCCCCTAACACTGAAGCTTTCTTT.

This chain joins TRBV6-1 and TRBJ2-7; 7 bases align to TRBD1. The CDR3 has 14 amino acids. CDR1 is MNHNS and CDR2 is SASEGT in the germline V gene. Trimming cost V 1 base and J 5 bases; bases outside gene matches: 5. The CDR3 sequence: CASSEEGAWNEQYF. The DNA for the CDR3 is TGTGCCAGCAGTGAAGAGGGGGCTTGGAACGAGCAGTACTTC.

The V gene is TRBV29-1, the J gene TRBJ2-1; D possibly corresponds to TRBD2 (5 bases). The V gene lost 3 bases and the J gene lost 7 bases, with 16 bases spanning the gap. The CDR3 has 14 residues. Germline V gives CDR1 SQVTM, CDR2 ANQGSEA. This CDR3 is CSVERERLSNEQFF. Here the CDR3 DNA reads TGCAGCGTTGAGAGGGAAAGGCTCTCAAATGAGCAGTTCTTC.

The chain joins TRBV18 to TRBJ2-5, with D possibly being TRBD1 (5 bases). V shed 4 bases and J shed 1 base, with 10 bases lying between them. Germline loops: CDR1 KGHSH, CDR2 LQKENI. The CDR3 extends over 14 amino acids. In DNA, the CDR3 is TGTGCCAGCTCACGAAGGACAAGCCAAGAGACCCAGTACTTC. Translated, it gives CASSRRTSQETQYF.

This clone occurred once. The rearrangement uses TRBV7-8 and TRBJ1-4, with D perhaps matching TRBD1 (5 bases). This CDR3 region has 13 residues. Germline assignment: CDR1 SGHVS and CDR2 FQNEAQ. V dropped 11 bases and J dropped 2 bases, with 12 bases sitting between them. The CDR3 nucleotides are TGTGCCGTCTCGACAGCGACTAATGAAAAACTGTTTTTT. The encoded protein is CAVSTATNEKLFF.

This chain's CDR3 is CASSPRGLGANVLTF. The CDR3 DNA sequence: TGTGCCAGCAGCCCCAGGGGGCTAGGGGCCAACGTCCTGACTTTC. V is TRBV6-5 and J is TRBJ2-6; 8 bases map to TRBD1. This CDR3 spans 15 amino acids. Germline CDR1 is MNHEY and CDR2 is SVGAGI. Losses at the gene ends were 6 bases for V and 4 bases for J; bases not matched to a gene: 5.

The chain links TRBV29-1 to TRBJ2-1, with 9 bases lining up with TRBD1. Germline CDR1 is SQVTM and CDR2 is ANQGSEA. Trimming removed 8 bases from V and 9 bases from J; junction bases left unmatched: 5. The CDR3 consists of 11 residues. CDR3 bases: TGCAGCTCATCGACAGGGGGTGAGCAGTTCTTC. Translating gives CSSSTGGEQFF.

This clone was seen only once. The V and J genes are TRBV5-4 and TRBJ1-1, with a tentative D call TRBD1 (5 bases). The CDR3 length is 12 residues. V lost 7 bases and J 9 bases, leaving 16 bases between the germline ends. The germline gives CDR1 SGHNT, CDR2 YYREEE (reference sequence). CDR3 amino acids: CASRGGDGKAFF. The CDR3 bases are TGTGCCAGCCGCGGGGGAGACGGGAAAGCTTTCTTT. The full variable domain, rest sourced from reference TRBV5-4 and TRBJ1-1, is ETGVTQSPTHLIKTRGQQVTLRCSSQSGHNTVSWYQQALGQGPQFIFQYYREEENGRGNFPPRFSGLQFPNYSSELNVNALELDDSALYLCASRGGDGKAFFGQGTRLTVV.

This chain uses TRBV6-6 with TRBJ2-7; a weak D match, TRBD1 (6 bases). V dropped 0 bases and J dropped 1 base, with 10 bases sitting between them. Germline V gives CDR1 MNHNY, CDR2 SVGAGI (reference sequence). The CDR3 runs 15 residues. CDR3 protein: CASSYSGQGSYEQYF. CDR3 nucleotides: TGTGCCAGCAGTTACTCGGGGCAGGGGTCCTACGAGCAGTACTTC.

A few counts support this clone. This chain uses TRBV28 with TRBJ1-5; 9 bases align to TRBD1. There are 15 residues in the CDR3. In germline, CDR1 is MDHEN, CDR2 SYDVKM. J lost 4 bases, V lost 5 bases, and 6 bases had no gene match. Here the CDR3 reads CASSKDRGWNQPQHF. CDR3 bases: TGTGCCAGCAGTAAGGACAGGGGCTGGAATCAGCCCCAGCATTTT.

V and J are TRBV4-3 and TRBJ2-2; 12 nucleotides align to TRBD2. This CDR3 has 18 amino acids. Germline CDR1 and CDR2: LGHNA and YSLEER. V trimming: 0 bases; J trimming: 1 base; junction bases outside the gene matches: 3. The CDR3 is CASSQDPLAGGNTGELFF. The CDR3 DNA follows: TGCGCCAGCAGCCAAGATCCACTAGCGGGGGGGAACACCGGGGAGCTGTTTTTT.

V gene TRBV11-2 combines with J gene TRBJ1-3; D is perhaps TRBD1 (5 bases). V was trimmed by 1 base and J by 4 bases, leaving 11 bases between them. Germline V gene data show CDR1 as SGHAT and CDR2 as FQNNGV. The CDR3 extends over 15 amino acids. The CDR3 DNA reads TGTGCCAGCAGCTTAGGCGGGACGGGAGGAAACACCATATATTTT. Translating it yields CASSLGGTGGNTIYF.

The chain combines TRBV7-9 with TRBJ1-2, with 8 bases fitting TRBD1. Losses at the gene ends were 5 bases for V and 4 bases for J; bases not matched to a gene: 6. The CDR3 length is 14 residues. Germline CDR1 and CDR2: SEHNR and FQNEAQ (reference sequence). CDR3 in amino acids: CASSAGQAFYGYTF. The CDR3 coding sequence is TGTGCCAGCAGCGCGGGACAGGCCTTCTATGGCTACACCTTC.

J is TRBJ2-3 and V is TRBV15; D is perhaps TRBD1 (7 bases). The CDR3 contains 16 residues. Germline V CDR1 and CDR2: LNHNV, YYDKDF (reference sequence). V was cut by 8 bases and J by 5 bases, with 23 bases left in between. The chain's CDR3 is CATQGGRGPRVDTQYF. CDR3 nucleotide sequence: TGTGCCACCCAGGGGGGTCGGGGGCCAAGGGTAGATACGCAGTATTTT.